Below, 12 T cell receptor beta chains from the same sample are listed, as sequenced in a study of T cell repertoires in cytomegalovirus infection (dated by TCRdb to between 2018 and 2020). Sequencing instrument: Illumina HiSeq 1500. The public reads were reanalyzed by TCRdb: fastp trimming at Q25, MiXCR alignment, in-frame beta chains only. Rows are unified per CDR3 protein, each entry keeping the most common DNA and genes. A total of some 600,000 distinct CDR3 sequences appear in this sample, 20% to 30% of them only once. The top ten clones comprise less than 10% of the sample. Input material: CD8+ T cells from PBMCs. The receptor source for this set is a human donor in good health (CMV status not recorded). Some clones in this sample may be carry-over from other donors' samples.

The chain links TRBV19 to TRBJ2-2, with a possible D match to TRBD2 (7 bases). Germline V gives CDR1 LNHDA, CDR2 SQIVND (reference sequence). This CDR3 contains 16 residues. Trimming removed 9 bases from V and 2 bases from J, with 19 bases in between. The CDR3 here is CASRPGAGANTGELFF. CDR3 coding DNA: TGTGCCAGCCGACCGGGGGCGGGGGCCAACACCGGGGAGCTGTTTTTT.

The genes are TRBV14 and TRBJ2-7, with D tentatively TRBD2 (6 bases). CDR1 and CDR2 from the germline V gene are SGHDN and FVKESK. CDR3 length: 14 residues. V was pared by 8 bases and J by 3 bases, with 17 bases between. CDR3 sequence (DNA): TGTGCCAGCGCATACGGGGGAGCCCACTACGAGCAGTACTTC. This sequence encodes CASAYGGAHYEQYF.

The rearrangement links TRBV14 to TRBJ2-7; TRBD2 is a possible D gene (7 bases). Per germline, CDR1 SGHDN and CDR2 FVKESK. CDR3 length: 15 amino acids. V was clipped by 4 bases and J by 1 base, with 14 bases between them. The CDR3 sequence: CASSLSRGGSYEQYF. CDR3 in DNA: TGTGCCAGCAGCCTCTCTAGGGGGGGTTCCTACGAGCAGTACTTC. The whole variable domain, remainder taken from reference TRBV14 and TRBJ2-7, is EAGVTQFPSHSVIEKGQTVTLRCDPISGHDNLYWYRRVMGKEIKFLLHFVKESKQDESGMPNNRFLAERTGGTYSTLKVQPAELEDSGVYFCASSLSRGGSYEQYFGPGTRLTVT.

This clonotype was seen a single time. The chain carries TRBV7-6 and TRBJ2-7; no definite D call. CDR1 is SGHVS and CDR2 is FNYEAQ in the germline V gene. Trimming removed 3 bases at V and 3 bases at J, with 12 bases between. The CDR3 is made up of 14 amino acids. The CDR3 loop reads CASSLLMDGYEQYF. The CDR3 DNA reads TGTGCCAGCAGCTTGCTAATGGACGGCTACGAGCAGTACTTC.

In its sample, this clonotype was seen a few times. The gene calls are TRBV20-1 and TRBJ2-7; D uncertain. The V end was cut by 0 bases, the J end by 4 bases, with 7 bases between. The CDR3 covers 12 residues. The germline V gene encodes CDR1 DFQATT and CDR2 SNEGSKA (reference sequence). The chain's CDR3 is CSARDPEYEQYV. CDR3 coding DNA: TGCAGTGCTAGAGATCCTGAATACGAGCAGTACGTC.

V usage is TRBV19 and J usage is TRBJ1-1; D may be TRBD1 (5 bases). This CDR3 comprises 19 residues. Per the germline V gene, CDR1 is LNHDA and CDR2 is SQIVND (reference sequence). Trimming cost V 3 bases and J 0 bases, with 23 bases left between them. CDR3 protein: CASSMRDRADLLMNTEAFF. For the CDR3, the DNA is TGTGCCAGTAGTATGCGAGACAGAGCTGACCTACTGATGAACACTGAAGCTTTCTTT.

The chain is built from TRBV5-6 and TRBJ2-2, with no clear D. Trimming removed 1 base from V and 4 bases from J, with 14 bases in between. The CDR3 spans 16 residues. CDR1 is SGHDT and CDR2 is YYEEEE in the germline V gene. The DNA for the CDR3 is TGTGCCAGCAGCTTGACCGGGTCCTTGGGCACCGGGGAGCTGTTTTTT. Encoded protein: CASSLTGSLGTGELFF.

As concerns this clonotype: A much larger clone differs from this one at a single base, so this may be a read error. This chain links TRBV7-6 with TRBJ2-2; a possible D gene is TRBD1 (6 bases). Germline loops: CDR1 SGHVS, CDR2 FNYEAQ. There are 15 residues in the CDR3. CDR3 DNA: TGTGTCAGCAGCTTAGGGGGATCGAACACCGGGGAGCTGTTTTTT. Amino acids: CVSSLGGSNTGELFF.

The chain's CDR3 is CASSQELGGGNQPQHF. CDR3 bases: TGCGCCAGCAGCCAAGAACTTGGGGGCGGCAATCAGCCCCAGCATTTT. The J gene is TRBJ1-5, the V gene TRBV4-1, with D perhaps TRBD1 (6 bases). Trimming took 0 bases from V and 2 from J, leaving 11 bases between them. Per germline, CDR1 MGHRA and CDR2 YSYEKL. The length of the CDR3 is 16 residues.

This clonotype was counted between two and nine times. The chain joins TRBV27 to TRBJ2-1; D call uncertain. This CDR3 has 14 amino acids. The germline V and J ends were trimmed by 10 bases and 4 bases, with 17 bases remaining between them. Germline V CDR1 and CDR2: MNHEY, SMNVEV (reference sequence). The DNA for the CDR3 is TGTGCCACCGTTCCCTGGTCAGGTTACAATGAGCAGTTCTTC. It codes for CATVPWSGYNEQFF.

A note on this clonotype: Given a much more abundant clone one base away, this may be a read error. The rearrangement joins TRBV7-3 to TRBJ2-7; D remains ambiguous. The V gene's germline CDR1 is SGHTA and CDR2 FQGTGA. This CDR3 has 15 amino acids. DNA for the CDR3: TGTGCCAGGAGCTTCGAGGTTGGCAATTACTACGAGCAGTACGTC. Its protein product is CARSFEVGNYYEQYV.

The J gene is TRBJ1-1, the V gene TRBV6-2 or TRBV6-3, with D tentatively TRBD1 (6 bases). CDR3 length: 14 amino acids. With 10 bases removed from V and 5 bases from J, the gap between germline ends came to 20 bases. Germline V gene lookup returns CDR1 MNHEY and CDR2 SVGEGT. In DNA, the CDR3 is TGTGCCAACAGGGTCCAGATAGGGGAGACTGAAGCTTTCTTT. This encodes CANRVQIGETEAFF.